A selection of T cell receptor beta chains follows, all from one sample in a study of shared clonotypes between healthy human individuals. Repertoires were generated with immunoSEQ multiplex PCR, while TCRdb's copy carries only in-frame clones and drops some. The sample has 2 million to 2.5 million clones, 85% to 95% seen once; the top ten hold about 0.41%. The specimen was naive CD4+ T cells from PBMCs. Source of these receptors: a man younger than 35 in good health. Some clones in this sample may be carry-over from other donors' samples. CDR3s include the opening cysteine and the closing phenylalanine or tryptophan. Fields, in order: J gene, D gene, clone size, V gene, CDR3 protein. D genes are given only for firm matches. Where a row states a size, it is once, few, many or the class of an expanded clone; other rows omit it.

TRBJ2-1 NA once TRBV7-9 CASSLGLSGDEQFF
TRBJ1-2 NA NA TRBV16 CASSPTTGIHGYTF
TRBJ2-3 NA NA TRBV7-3 CASSLSAGSGTDTQYF
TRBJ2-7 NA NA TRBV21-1 CASSNSTTLTYEQYF
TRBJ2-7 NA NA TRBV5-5 CASSLRAPYEQYF
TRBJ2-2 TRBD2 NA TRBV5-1 CASSSGLAGAHTGELFF
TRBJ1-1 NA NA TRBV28 CASSLLNTEAFF
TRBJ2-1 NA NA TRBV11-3 CASSLGGGEQFF
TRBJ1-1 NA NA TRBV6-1 CASRLYAEAFF
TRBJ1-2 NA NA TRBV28 CASRSSGVDGYTF
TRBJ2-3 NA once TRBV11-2 CASSLVAVGTDTQYF
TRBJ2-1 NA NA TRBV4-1 CASSRDGPSSYNEQFF
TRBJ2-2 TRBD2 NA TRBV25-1 CASSVSGTGTGELFF
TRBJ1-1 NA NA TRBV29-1 CSANRGAMNTEAFF
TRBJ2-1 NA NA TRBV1 CTSSQTGTDNEQFF
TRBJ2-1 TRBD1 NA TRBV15 CATSRGDSPEQFF
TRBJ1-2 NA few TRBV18 CASSPGQADGYTF